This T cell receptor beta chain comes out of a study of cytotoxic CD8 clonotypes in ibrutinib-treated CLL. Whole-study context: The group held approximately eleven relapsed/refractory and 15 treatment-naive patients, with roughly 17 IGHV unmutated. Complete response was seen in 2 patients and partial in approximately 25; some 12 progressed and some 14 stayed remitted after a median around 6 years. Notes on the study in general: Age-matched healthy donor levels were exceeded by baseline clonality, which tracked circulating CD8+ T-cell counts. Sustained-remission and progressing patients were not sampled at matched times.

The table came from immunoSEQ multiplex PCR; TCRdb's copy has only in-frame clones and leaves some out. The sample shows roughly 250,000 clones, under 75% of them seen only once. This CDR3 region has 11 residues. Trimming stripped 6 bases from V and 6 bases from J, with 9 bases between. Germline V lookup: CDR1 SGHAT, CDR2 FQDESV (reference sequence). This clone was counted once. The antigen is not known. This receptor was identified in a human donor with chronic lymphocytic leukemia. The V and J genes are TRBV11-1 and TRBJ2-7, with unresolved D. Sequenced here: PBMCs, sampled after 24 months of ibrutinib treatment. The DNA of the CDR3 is TGTGCCAGCAGAGCCCTGGGCGAGCAGTACTTC. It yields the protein CASRALGEQYF.